The next 21 T cell receptor beta chains were all read from a single sample in a study of T-cell memory formation after mild COVID-19. One entry per CDR3 protein results from TCRdb running MiXCR on the 5' RACE reads. This table has about 180,000 distinct CDR3 sequences, 15% to 20% appearing once. The sample was PBMCs or a T cell subset sorted from them (not recorded which). The source of these receptors is a man aged 18 to 30 who had mild COVID-19 (a few samples of this study predate the infection). Cell type and time point are not known.

This clonotype was detected a few times. The chain joins TRBV5-1 to TRBJ2-3; D might be TRBD1 or TRBD2, each matching 5 bases. The germline V gene encodes CDR1 SGHRS and CDR2 YFSETQ. Trimming took 1 base from V and 4 from J, leaving 13 bases between them. The CDR3 contains 15 residues. CDR3 DNA: TGCGCCAGCAGCTTGCATCATCTGGGGGCAGATACGCAGTATTTT. Translation gives CASSLHHLGADTQYF.

This clonotype has at least ten counts. V usage is TRBV5-1 and J usage is TRBJ2-7, with D hard to call. The CDR3 extends over 14 amino acids. The ends were cut back, 0 bases at V and 0 bases at J, with 7 bases in the middle. Looked up from germline, CDR1 is SGHRS and CDR2 is YFSETQ. The CDR3 DNA reads as TGCGCCAGCAGCTTGGATCCGAGCTCCTACGAGCAGTACTTC. This gives the protein CASSLDPSSYEQYF.

This sequence joins TRBV5-1 and TRBJ2-5; D gene ambiguous. Trimming took 4 bases from V and 5 from J, leaving 18 bases between them. Germline values: CDR1 SGHRS, CDR2 YFSETQ. CDR3 size: 15 residues. CDR3 nucleotide sequence: TGCGCCAGCAGCCCGGAGCCAGATGTTTGGGAGACCCAGTACTTC. It encodes CASSPEPDVWETQYF. The full variable domain, in which reference TRBV5-1 and TRBJ2-5 provide the parts outside the CDR3, is KAGVTQTPRYLIKTRGQQVTLSCSPISGHRSVSWYQQTPGQGLQFLFEYFSETQRNKGNFPGRFSGRQFSNSRSEMNVSTLELGDSALYLCASSPEPDVWETQYFGPGTRLLVL.

The CDR3 coding sequence is TGCAGTGCTAAGGGTTATACGCAGTATTTT. This gives the protein CSAKGYTQYF. The V call is TRBV20-1, the J call TRBJ2-3; D uncertain. Germline lookup yields CDR1 DFQATT and CDR2 SNEGSKA (reference sequence). Trimming took off 4 bases at V and 7 bases at J, with 6 bases between the two ends. The CDR3 spans 10 residues.

This chain uses TRBV12-3 or TRBV12-4 with TRBJ2-5; D is tentatively TRBD1 or TRBD2 (5 bases each). The V and J ends lost 3 bases and 1 base respectively, with 9 bases between them. This CDR3 is 14 amino acids long. For the CDR3, the DNA is TGTGCCAGCAGTTTTACTGGGGGCCAAGAGACCCAGTACTTC. Its translation: CASSFTGGQETQYF.

In this sample, this clonotype turned up a few times. The J gene is TRBJ2-1, the V gene TRBV6-1; D unresolved. This CDR3 is 15 amino acids long. V dropped 7 bases and J dropped 0 bases, with 13 bases sitting between them. CDR1 and CDR2 (germline): MNHNS, SASEGT. DNA for the CDR3: TGTGCCAGCAACTGGGCCCCAAGCTCCTACAATGAGCAGTTCTTC. Its protein is CASNWAPSSYNEQFF.

This clonotype was seen more than once but under ten times. The chain employs TRBV24-1 and TRBJ2-7; D is unresolved. Per germline, CDR1 KGHDR and CDR2 SFDVKD. This CDR3 is built from 14 residues. With 2 bases removed from V and 4 bases from J, the gap between germline ends came to 11 bases. In DNA, the CDR3 is TGTGCCACCAGTGATTACGGACGGAGTTACGAGCAGTACGTC. Residues: CATSDYGRSYEQYV.

The chain has TRBV7-2 and TRBJ1-2; 8 bases match TRBD1. With 2 bases clipped from V and 5 bases from J, the junction kept 7 bases outside the gene matches. There are 15 residues in the CDR3. Germline V CDR1 and CDR2: SGHTA, FQGNSA. CDR3 amino acids: CASSLNRQGTYGYTF. CDR3 sequence (DNA): TGTGCCAGCAGCTTAAACAGACAGGGGACGTATGGCTACACCTTC.

This clonotype was counted at least ten times. The chain has TRBV20-1 and TRBJ2-1, with D maybe TRBD1 (5 bases). The V end was cut by 1 base, the J end by 8 bases, with 9 bases between. Germline assignment: CDR1 DFQATT and CDR2 SNEGSKA (reference sequence). The CDR3 has 12 amino acids. CDR3 region: CSARGTTHEQFF. In DNA form, the CDR3 reads TGCAGTGCTAGAGGGACAACCCATGAGCAGTTCTTC.

This clonotype was detected only a few times. The chain employs TRBV7-2 and TRBJ1-1; possible D gene TRBD1, 5 bases. Per germline, CDR1 SGHTA and CDR2 FQGNSA. This CDR3 has 15 amino acids. Trimming pared 2 bases from V and 7 bases from J, leaving 17 bases between. The CDR3 reads CASSLTQGLIGEAFF. For the CDR3, the DNA is TGTGCCAGCAGCTTAACCCAGGGCCTTATAGGTGAAGCTTTCTTT.

The chain has TRBV29-1 and TRBJ2-3; 8 bases are a match to TRBD1. CDR1 and CDR2 from the germline V gene are SQVTM and ANQGSEA. This CDR3 contains 16 residues. Trimming removed 7 bases from V and 1 base from J; junction bases left unmatched: 13. CDR3 sequence: CSADGSRGRGTDTQYF. In nucleotides, the CDR3 is TGCAGCGCGGATGGAAGCAGGGGGCGCGGCACAGATACGCAGTATTTT.

V is TRBV5-1 and J is TRBJ1-4; D not certain. The V end lost 0 bases, the J end lost 8 bases, and 11 bases lay between the germline ends. The CDR3 loop spans 14 amino acids. Looked up from germline, CDR1 is SGHRS and CDR2 is YFSETQ. The CDR3 region has the DNA TGCGCCAGCAGCTTGGCTGGGGATCGGGAAAAACTGTTTTTT. Translating gives CASSLAGDREKLFF.

This rearrangement joins TRBV18 to TRBJ2-4; possibly TRBD2 for D (5 bases). Trimming cost V 0 bases and J 2 bases, with 11 bases left between them. This CDR3 region has 16 residues. Per the germline V gene, CDR1 is KGHSH and CDR2 is LQKENI. CDR3 nucleotides: TGTGCCAGCTCACCACCGGGGAGTAGGACCAAAAACATTCAGTACTTC. This codes for CASSPPGSRTKNIQYF.

The CDR3 coding sequence is TGCGCCAGCAGCCCCGGGAGTGCGGCGTGGGGCTATGGCTACACCTTC. The encoded protein is CASSPGSAAWGYGYTF. The rearrangement uses TRBV5-1 and TRBJ1-2; D is uncertain. Looked up from germline, CDR1 is SGHRS and CDR2 is YFSETQ. The CDR3 totals 16 residues. Trimming stripped 4 bases from V and 4 bases from J, with 20 bases between. The full variable domain, rest sourced from reference TRBV5-1 and TRBJ1-2, is KAGVTQTPRYLIKTRGQQVTLSCSPISGHRSVSWYQQTPGQGLQFLFEYFSETQRNKGNFPGRFSGRQFSNSRSEMNVSTLELGDSALYLCASSPGSAAWGYGYTFGSGTRLTVV.

This clonotype appeared many times. The J gene is TRBJ2-2, the V gene TRBV7-3, with 8 bases identical to TRBD2. Per the germline V gene, CDR1 is SGHTA and CDR2 is FQGTGA. The CDR3 runs 15 residues. J gave up 5 bases and V 5 bases, and 7 bases lay outside the gene matches. The CDR3 reads CASSSAGGRTGELFF. Written as DNA, the CDR3 is TGTGCCAGCAGCAGCGCGGGGGGTAGGACCGGGGAGCTGTTTTTT.

The chain couples TRBV6-2 or TRBV6-3 to TRBJ2-3, with D possibly being TRBD2 (6 bases). CDR1 MNHEY and CDR2 SVGEGT come from the germline V gene. V was trimmed by 5 bases and J by 3 bases, leaving 18 bases between them. CDR3 length: 16 residues. In nucleotides, the CDR3 is TGTGCCAGCAGTCGACCCCCGGGCGGGGAAACAGATACGCAGTATTTT. This encodes CASSRPPGGETDTQYF.

This sequence joins TRBV5-5 and TRBJ2-3; D may match TRBD1 or TRBD2 (5 bases each). Per the germline V gene, CDR1 is SGHKS and CDR2 is YYEKEE (reference sequence). V lost 4 bases to trimming and J lost 6 bases, with 18 bases between them. This CDR3 is 15 amino acids long. The CDR3 is CASSPGRGAADTQYF. The CDR3 region has the DNA TGTGCCAGCAGCCCAGGCCGGGGCGCAGCTGATACGCAGTATTTT.

The chain carries TRBV7-9 and TRBJ1-4; D remains ambiguous. The V gene lost 2 bases and the J gene lost 8 bases, with 9 bases spanning the gap. The CDR3 spans 13 residues. The germline CDR1 and CDR2 sequences are SEHNR and FQNEAQ (reference sequence). CDR3 residues: CASSLRTQEKLFF. In DNA, the CDR3 is TGTGCCAGCAGCTTACGCACGCAAGAAAAACTGTTTTTT. The full variable domain, completed using reference TRBV7-9 and TRBJ1-4, is DTGVSQNPRHKITKRGQNVTFRCDPISEHNRLYWYRQTLGQGPEFLTYFQNEAQLEKSRLLSDRFSAERPKGSFSTLEIQRTEQGDSAMYLCASSLRTQEKLFFGSGTQLSVL.

This clonotype has a handful of counts. The chain recombines TRBV7-6 with TRBJ1-2; 10 bases align to TRBD1. V was clipped by 5 bases and J by 0 bases; unmatched bases: 6. The CDR3 totals 16 residues. Germline values: CDR1 SGHVS, CDR2 FNYEAQ. CDR3 loop: CASSPRDRGANYGYTF. CDR3 nucleotide sequence: TGTGCCAGCAGCCCCCGGGACAGGGGAGCTAACTATGGCTACACCTTC.

The gene calls are TRBV11-2 and TRBJ2-6, with unresolved D. The V gene's germline CDR1 is SGHAT and CDR2 FQNNGV. The CDR3 totals 16 residues. V lost 2 bases, J lost 1 base, and 9 bases lay in between. CDR3 in amino acids: CASSLLLWSGANVLTF. The CDR3 region has the DNA TGTGCCAGCAGCTTATTATTATGGTCTGGGGCCAACGTCCTGACTTTC.

The chain links TRBV4-2 to TRBJ2-3; unclear D gene. V lost 0 bases to trimming and J lost 4 bases, with 11 bases between them. The germline gives CDR1 LGHNA, CDR2 YNFKEQ. The CDR3 extends over 15 amino acids. The CDR3 reads CASSQDIDASDTQYF. In DNA form, the CDR3 reads TGTGCCAGCAGCCAAGATATAGACGCCTCAGATACGCAGTATTTT.